This entry describes one TCR beta chain. What it binds is not known. The sample belongs to a study of T cells in Graves' hyperthyroidism and ophthalmopathy. Overall study results and limits: The model's output predicted ophthalmopathy at a median of around 7 months prior to onset.

With 6 bases clipped from V and 1 base from J, the junction kept 12 bases outside the gene matches. Germline CDR1 LGHDT, CDR2 YNNKEL (reference sequence). CDR3 length: 18 amino acids. Amplification of TCR beta CDR3 regions was performed using RNA transcripts as template. First-round RT-PCR with HTBI primers amplified the TCR CDR3 region. TCRdb re-derived calls from the multiplex PCR reads in MiXCR, one entry per CDR3 protein. The sample has hundreds of thousands of distinct CDR3 sequences; around 15% are singletons. The TCR sequence derives from a man between 45 and 60 years old with Graves' ophthalmopathy. The rearrangement uses TRBV3-1 and TRBJ2-7; 13 bases align to TRBD2. The sample consisted of blood. The CDR3: CASSPPARLAGGSYEQYF. The CDR3 bases are TGTGCCAGCAGTCCTCCGGCCCGACTAGCGGGAGGATCCTACGAGCAGTACTTC.